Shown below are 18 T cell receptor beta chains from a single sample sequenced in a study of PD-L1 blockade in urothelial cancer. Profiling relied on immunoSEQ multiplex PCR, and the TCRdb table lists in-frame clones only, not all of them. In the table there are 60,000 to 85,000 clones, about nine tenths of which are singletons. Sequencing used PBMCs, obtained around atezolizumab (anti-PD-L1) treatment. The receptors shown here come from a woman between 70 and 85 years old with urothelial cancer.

The CDR3 loop reads CASCRVRDRGRLGNTGELFF. CDR3 in DNA: TGTGCCAGCTGCCGAGTCCGGGACAGGGGGCGCCTAGGGAACACCGGGGAGCTGTTTTTT. The chain carries TRBV27 and TRBJ2-2; 12 positions match TRBD1. V lost 8 bases and J lost 1; bases outside the gene matches: 17. Germline V gene data show CDR1 as MNHEY and CDR2 as SMNVEV (reference sequence). The CDR3 has 20 residues.

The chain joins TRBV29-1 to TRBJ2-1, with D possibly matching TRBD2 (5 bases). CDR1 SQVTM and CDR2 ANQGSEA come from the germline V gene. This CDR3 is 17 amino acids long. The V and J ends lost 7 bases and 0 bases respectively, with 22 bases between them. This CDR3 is CSAEGGFPGSSYNEQFF. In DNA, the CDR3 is TGCAGCGCCGAAGGTGGGTTCCCGGGGAGCTCCTACAATGAGCAGTTCTTC.

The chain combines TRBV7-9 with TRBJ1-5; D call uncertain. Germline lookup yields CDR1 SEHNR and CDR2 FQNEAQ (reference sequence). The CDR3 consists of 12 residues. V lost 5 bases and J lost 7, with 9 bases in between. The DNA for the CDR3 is TGTGCCAGCAGCCCCGATGCGCAGCCCCAGCATTTT. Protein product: CASSPDAQPQHF.

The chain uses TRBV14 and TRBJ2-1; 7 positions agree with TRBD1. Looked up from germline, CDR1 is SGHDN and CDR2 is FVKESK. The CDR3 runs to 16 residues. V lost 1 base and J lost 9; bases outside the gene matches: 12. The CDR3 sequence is CASSQGGLVGDSEQFF. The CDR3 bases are TGTGCCAGCAGCCAAGGGGGGTTAGTCGGGGACAGTGAGCAGTTCTTC.

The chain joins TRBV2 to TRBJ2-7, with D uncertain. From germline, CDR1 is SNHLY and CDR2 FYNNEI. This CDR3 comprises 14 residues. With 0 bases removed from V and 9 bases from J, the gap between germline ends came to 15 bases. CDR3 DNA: TGTGCCAGCAGTGAAGCGCTCGTGTCTTCAGTGCAGTACTTC. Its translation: CASSEALVSSVQYF. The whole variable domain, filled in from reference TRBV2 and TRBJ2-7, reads EPEVTQTPSHQVTQMGQEVILRCVPISNHLYFYWYRQILGQKVEFLVSFYNNEISEKSEIFDDQFSVERPDGSNFTLKIRSTKLEDSAMYFCASSEALVSSVQYFGPGTRLTVT.

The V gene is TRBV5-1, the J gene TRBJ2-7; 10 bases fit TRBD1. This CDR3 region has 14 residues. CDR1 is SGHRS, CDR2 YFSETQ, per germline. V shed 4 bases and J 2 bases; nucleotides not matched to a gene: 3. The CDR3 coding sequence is TGCGCCAGCAGCACCGGACAGGGGGCCTACGAGCAGTACTTC. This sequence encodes CASSTGQGAYEQYF. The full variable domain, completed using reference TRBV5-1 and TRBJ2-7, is KAGVTQTPRYLIKTRGQQVTLSCSPISGHRSVSWYQQTPGQGLQFLFEYFSETQRNKGNFPGRFSGRQFSNSRSEMNVSTLELGDSALYLCASSTGQGAYEQYFGPGTRLTVT.

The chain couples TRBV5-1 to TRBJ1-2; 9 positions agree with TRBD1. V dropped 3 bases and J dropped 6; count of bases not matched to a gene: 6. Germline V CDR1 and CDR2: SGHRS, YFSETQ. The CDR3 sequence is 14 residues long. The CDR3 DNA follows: TGCGCCAGCAGCTACCTCGACAGGGGGAATGGCTACACCTTC. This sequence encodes CASSYLDRGNGYTF.

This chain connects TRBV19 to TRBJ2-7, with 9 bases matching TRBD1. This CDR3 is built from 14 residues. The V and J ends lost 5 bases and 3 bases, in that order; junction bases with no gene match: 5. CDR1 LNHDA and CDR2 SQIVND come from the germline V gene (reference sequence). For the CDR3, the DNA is TGTGCCAGTAGTGCGGACAGGGGACACTACGAGCAGTACTTC. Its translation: CASSADRGHYEQYF.

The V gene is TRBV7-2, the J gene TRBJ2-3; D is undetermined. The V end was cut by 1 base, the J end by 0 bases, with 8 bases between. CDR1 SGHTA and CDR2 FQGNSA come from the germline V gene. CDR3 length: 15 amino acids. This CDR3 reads CASSLVGSSTDTQYF. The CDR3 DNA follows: TGTGCCAGCAGCTTAGTGGGCAGTAGCACAGATACGCAGTATTTT.

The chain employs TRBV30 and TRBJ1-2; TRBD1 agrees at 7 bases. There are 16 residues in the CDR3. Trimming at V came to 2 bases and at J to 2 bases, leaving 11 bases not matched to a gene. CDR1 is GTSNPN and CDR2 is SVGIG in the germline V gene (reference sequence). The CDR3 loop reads CAWSPKPGRGNYGYTF. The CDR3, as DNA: TGTGCCTGGAGTCCGAAGCCGGGCAGGGGGAACTATGGCTACACCTTC. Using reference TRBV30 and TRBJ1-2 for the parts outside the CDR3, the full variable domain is SQTIHQWPATLVQPVGSPLSLECTVEGTSNPNLYWYRQAAGRGLQLLFYSVGIGQISSEVPQNLSASRPQDRQFILSSKKLLLSDSGFYLCAWSPKPGRGNYGYTFGSGTRLTVV.

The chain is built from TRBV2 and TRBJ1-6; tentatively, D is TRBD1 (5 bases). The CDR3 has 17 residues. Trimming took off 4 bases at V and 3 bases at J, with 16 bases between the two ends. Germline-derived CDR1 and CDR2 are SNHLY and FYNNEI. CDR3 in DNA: TGTGCCAGCAGTGGGTCAGGGCAGGACCTCTATAATTCACCCCTCCACTTT. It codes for CASSGSGQDLYNSPLHF.

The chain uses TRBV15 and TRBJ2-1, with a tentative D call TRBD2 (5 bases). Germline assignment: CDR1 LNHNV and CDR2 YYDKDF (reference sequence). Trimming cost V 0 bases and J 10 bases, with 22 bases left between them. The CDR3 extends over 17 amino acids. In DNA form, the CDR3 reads TGTGCCACCAGCAGAGATCTCCTCCGTAACGGCGGCGGGGAGCAGTTCTTC. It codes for CATSRDLLRNGGGEQFF.

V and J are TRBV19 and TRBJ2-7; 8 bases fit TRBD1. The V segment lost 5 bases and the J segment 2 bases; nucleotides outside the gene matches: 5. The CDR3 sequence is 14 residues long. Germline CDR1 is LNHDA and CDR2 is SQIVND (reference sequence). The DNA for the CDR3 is TGTGCCAGTAGTGGGCAGGGGGCCGCCTACGAGCAGTACTTC. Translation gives CASSGQGAAYEQYF.

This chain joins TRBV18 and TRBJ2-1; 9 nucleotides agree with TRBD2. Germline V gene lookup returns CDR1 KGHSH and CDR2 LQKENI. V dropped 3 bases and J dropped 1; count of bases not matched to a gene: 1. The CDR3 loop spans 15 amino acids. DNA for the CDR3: TGTGCCAGCTCACCCCTAGCGGGATCCTACAATGAGCAGTTCTTC. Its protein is CASSPLAGSYNEQFF.

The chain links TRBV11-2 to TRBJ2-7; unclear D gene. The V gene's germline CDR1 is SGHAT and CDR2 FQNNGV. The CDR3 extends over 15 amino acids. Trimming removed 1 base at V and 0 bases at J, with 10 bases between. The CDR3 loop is CASSLVTTGSYEQYF. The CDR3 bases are TGTGCCAGCAGCTTAGTTACTACTGGCTCCTACGAGCAGTACTTC.

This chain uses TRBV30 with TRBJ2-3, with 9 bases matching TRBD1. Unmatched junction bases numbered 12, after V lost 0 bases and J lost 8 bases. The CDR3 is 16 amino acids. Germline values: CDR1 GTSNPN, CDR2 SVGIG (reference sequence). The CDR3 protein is CAWSVLGGQGRGTQYF. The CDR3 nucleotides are TGTGCCTGGAGTGTACTCGGGGGACAGGGAAGAGGTACGCAGTATTTT.

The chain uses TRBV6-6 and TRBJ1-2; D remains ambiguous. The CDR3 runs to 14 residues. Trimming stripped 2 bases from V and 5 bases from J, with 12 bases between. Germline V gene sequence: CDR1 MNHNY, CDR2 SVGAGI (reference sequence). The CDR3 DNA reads TGTGCCAGCAGTTACGGGCCGGCAACATATGGCTACACCTTC. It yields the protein CASSYGPATYGYTF.

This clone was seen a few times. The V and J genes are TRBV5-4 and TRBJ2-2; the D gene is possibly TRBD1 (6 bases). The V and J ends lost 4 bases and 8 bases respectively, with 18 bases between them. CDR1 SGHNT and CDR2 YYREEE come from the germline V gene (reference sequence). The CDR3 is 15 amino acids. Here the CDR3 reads CASSAGQRVSGELFF. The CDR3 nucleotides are TGTGCCAGCAGCGCCGGACAGAGGGTTTCGGGGGAGCTGTTTTTT.